The 2 T cell receptor beta chains below come from one sample, sequenced in a study of a mutant IDH1 vaccine in newly diagnosed glioma. Their antigens are not known. This sample's time point: week 11, during vaccination. All doses held 300 ug of mutant IDH1 20-mer peptide, with topical imiquimod. Method: immunoSEQ multiplex PCR; TCRdb's copy keeps in-frame clones and lacks some. Of about 36,000 clones listed, 80% were seen once; the top ten hold about 14%. The input for sequencing was peripheral blood mononuclear cells (PBMCs), taken from a glioma patient whose treatment included an IDH1 peptide vaccine. These receptors were obtained from a woman between 25 and 40 years old with glioma. Some clones in this sample may be carry-over from other donors' samples.

This sequence joins TRBV14 and TRBJ2-5; 7 bases are shared with TRBD1. Germline CDR1 is SGHDN and CDR2 is FVKESK. The CDR3 has 15 residues. V shed 4 bases, J shed 5 bases, and the junction held 10 bases outside the gene matches. As DNA, the CDR3 is TGTGCCAGCAGCCCTCCCGGGACAGTCGGGGAGACCCAGTACTTC. Translation gives CASSPPGTVGETQYF. The entire variable domain, with the rest obtained from reference TRBV14 and TRBJ2-5, is as follows: EAGVTQFPSHSVIEKGQTVTLRCDPISGHDNLYWYRRVMGKEIKFLLHFVKESKQDESGMPNNRFLAERTGGTYSTLKVQPAELEDSGVYFCASSPPGTVGETQYFGPGTRLLVL.

This clone was detected once. The chain is built from TRBV28 and TRBJ1-4; possible D gene TRBD1, 5 bases. Germline V gene data show CDR1 as MDHEN and CDR2 as SYDVKM. The ends were cut back, 6 bases at V and 0 bases at J, with 8 bases in the middle. This CDR3 has 14 amino acids. The CDR3 sequence is CASREGATNEKLFF. The CDR3 DNA reads TGTGCCAGCAGAGAAGGGGCAACTAATGAAAAACTGTTTTTT.